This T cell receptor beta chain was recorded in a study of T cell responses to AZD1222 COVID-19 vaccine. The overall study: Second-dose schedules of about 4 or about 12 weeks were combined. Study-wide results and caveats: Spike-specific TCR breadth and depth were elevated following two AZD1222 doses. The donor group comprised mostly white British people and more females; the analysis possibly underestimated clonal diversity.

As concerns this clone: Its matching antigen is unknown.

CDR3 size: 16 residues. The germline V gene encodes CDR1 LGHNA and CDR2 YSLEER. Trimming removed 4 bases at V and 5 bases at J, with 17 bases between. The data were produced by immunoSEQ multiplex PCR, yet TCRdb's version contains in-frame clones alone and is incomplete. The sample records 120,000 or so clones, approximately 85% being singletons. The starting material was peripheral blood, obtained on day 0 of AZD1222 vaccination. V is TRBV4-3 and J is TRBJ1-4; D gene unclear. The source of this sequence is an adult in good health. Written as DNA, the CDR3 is TGCGCCAGCAGCCCCCACCCAGCTGGGGTAAATGAAAAACTGTTTTTT. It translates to CASSPHPAGVNEKLFF.